One sample yielded the 9 T cell receptor beta chains listed below, sequenced in a study of Ad26.COV2.S vaccination and SARS-CoV-2 variants (dated by TCRdb to the early 2020s). According to the study, the label for this sample's treatment or condition signals: 19 received Ad26.COV2.S at low or high dose, single or two shots; roughly five received placebo; per-sample allocation not given. Repertoires of vaccine and placebo recipients were sequenced from samples collected on day 63 after the first injection. The library relied on the immunoSEQ multiplex PCR assay. TCRdb stores this immuneACCESS table with in-frame sequences only. Part of the clones is absent; in the studies checked, under half of the shortfall reflects unresolved V genes, and no reason is known for the rest. The sample records about 380,000 clones, under 90% of which are singletons. Around 7.4% of the sample lies in the top ten. Sample: peripheral blood, taken in a trial of Ad26.COV2.S vaccine versus placebo. Source of these receptors: a person between 18 and 60 years old who received the Ad26.COV2.S COVID-19 vaccine or a placebo.

The V and J genes are TRBV11-3 and TRBJ2-7; 8 bases are a match to TRBD1. The germline V gene has CDR1 SGHNT and CDR2 YENEEA. The CDR3 spans 16 residues. Germline trimming cut 3 bases from V and 2 bases from J; bases unmatched to any gene: 9. CDR3 loop: CASSFGQGLIPYEQYF. The CDR3 nucleotides are TGTGCCAGCAGCTTTGGACAGGGACTTATTCCCTACGAGCAGTACTTC.

The chain uses TRBV28 and TRBJ1-6, with D perhaps TRBD1 (5 bases). CDR3 length equals 16 residues. The germline CDR1 and CDR2 sequences are MDHEN and SYDVKM. Trimming left V 6 bases short and J 1 base short, with 13 bases between. DNA for the CDR3: TGTGCCAGCAGCGTCGGGACGACGTCCTATAATTCACCCCTCCACTTT. This encodes CASSVGTTSYNSPLHF.

This clone has just a few counts. The CDR3 reads CAWSVGGITEAFF. CDR3 nucleotide sequence: TGTGCCTGGAGTGTAGGGGGGATCACTGAAGCTTTCTTT. The chain uses TRBV30 and TRBJ1-1; D is possibly TRBD1 (6 bases). Per germline, CDR1 GTSNPN and CDR2 SVGIG (reference sequence). This CDR3 has 13 residues. V lost 0 bases and J 4 bases, leaving 9 bases between the germline ends.

This chain links TRBV6-2 or TRBV6-3 with TRBJ2-1, with D perhaps assigned TRBD1 or TRBD2 (5 bases each). The CDR3 loop spans 14 amino acids. Germline CDR1 is MNHEY and CDR2 is SVGEGT. With 2 bases removed from V and 9 bases from J, the gap between germline ends came to 14 bases. CDR3: CASSYGGRVFEQFF. The CDR3, as DNA: TGTGCCAGCAGTTACGGGGGAAGGGTTTTTGAGCAGTTCTTC.

The V call is TRBV14, the J call TRBJ2-7, with D unresolved. Germline V gene lookup returns CDR1 SGHDN and CDR2 FVKESK. This CDR3 has 16 residues. V was trimmed by 1 base and J by 3 bases, leaving 16 bases between them. For the CDR3, the DNA is TGTGCCAGCAGCCAAGGTTCAGGTAGCCCGCGCTACGAGCAGTACTTC. Translating gives CASSQGSGSPRYEQYF.

The rearrangement joins TRBV7-3 to TRBJ1-2, with a weak D call TRBD1 (6 bases). V was pared by 0 bases and J by 8 bases, with 13 bases between. CDR1 is SGHTA, CDR2 FQGTGA, per germline. The CDR3 consists of 14 residues. CDR3 sequence reads: CASSLTYGGQGYTF. The CDR3 DNA is TGTGCCAGCAGCTTAACCTACGGGGGCCAGGGCTACACCTTC.

The rearrangement uses TRBV27 and TRBJ1-1, with D uncertain. CDR1 and CDR2 from the germline V gene are MNHEY and SMNVEV (reference sequence). The CDR3 length is 14 residues. Between the trimmed V and J ends, which lost 5 bases and 3 bases, there was a span of 13 bases. The CDR3 DNA follows: TGTGCCAGCAGTCCCCAAAGCTATTACACTGAAGCTTTCTTT. This gives the protein CASSPQSYYTEAFF.

The rearrangement joins TRBV5-1 to TRBJ2-7; maybe TRBD2 (5 bases). Germline V CDR1 and CDR2: SGHRS, YFSETQ. This CDR3 contains 13 residues. V gave up 1 base and J gave up 3 bases, with 8 bases separating them. The CDR3 DNA follows: TGCGCCAGCAGCTTGTCAGAGGGCTACGAGCAGTACTTC. Its protein product is CASSLSEGYEQYF.

The gene calls are TRBV11-3 and TRBJ2-5, with D perhaps matching TRBD2 (6 bases). Trimming left V 1 base short and J 5 bases short, with 14 bases between. The germline CDR1 and CDR2 sequences are SGHNT and YENEEA. The CDR3 spans 15 residues. CDR3 bases: TGTGCCAGCAGCTTAGGGAGGTATCGGGAGGAGACCCAGTACTTC. Protein sequence: CASSLGRYREETQYF.